By frequency in the sample, the clone carrying this TCR beta chain is medium-sized. Its antigen is as yet unknown. V gave up 1 base and J gave up 3 bases; unmatched junction bases: 11. Germline CDR1 is KGHSH and CDR2 is LQKENI. This CDR3 is built from 18 residues. The data belong to a study of PD-1 blockade in classical Hodgkin lymphoma. Time point specified: cycle 4 day 1 (C4D1), after 6 weeks of nivolumab. Each and every patient relapsed after autologous stem cell transplantation, and patients got differing brentuximab vedotin exposure. Sequenced by immunoSEQ multiplex PCR; TCRdb stores in-frame clones only, minus some. The sample has under 45,000 clones, less than 75% seen once; the top ten hold approximately 3%. Study observations and caveats: Sources of repertoire differences remain undefined, possibly disease activity or prior therapy.

This clonotype originated in a human donor with classical Hodgkin lymphoma. This sample comprised peripheral blood mononuclear cells (PBMCs), obtained before the fourth cycle of nivolumab. The V gene is TRBV18, the J gene TRBJ2-5, with 10 bases lining up with TRBD2. CDR3 nucleotide sequence: TGTGCCAGCTCACCACGGCTAGCGGGAGCCGCCCCCGAAGAGACCCAGTACTTC. It specifies CASSPRLAGAAPEETQYF.